There are many counts of the clone carrying this T cell receptor beta chain. These data come from a study of early T cells in non-severe SARS-CoV-2 infection. The germline gives CDR1 SGHAT, CDR2 FQNNGV. This CDR3 is 17 amino acids long. The ends were cut back, 6 bases at V and 6 bases at J, with 23 bases in the middle. TCRdb independently ran MiXCR on the 5' RACE reads; one entry per CDR3 protein. The data show tens of thousands of distinct CDR3 sequences, 5% to 5.5% seen once. The material sequenced was whole blood. The TCR originated in an adult who was a healthcare worker with PCR-confirmed SARS-CoV-2 infection or an uninfected control (not recorded which). This chain joins TRBV11-2 and TRBJ2-2, with D possibly matching TRBD1 (6 bases). The DNA for the CDR3 is TGTGCCAGCAGAAGGGGGTGGATTGGACGATTGGCCGGGGAGCTGTTTTTT. It is translated as CASRRGWIGRLAGELFF.